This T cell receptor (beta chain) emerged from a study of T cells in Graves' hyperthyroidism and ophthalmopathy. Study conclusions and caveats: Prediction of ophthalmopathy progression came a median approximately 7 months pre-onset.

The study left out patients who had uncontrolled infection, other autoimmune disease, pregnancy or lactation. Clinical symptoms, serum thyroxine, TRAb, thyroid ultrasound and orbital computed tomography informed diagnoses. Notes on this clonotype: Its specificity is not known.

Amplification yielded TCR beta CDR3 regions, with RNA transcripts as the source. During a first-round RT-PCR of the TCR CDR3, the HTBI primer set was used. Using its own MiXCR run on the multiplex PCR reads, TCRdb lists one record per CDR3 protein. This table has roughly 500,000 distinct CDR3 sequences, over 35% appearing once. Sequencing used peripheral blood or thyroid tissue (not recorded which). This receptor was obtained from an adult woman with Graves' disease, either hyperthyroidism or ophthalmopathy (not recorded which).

Here the CDR3 DNA reads TGTGCCAGCAGGGGGACAGGGGGCCAGACTGAAGCTTTCTTT. Amino acid sequence: CASRGTGGQTEAFF. J is TRBJ1-1 and V is TRBV11-2, with TRBD1 matching over 12 bases. J lost 5 bases, V lost 6 bases, and 4 bases had no gene match. The CDR3 is made up of 14 amino acids. Germline loops: CDR1 SGHAT, CDR2 FQNNGV.